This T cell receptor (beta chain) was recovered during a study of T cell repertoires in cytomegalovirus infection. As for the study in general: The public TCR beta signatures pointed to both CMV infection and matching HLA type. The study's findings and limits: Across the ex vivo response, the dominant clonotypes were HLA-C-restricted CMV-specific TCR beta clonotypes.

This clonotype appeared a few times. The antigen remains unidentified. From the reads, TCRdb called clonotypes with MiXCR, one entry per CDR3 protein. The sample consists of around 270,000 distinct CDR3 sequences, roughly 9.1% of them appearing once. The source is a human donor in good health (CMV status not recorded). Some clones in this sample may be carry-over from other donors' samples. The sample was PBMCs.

The CDR3 DNA is TGTGCCACCGGGGGACAGGGCCCTAACGAGCAGTACTTC. It translates to CATGGQGPNEQYF. V is TRBV28 and J is TRBJ2-7; 9 bases align to TRBD1. The CDR3 has 13 residues. Trimming at V came to 10 bases and at J to 5 bases, leaving 9 bases not matched to a gene. CDR1 MDHEN and CDR2 SYDVKM come from the germline V gene.